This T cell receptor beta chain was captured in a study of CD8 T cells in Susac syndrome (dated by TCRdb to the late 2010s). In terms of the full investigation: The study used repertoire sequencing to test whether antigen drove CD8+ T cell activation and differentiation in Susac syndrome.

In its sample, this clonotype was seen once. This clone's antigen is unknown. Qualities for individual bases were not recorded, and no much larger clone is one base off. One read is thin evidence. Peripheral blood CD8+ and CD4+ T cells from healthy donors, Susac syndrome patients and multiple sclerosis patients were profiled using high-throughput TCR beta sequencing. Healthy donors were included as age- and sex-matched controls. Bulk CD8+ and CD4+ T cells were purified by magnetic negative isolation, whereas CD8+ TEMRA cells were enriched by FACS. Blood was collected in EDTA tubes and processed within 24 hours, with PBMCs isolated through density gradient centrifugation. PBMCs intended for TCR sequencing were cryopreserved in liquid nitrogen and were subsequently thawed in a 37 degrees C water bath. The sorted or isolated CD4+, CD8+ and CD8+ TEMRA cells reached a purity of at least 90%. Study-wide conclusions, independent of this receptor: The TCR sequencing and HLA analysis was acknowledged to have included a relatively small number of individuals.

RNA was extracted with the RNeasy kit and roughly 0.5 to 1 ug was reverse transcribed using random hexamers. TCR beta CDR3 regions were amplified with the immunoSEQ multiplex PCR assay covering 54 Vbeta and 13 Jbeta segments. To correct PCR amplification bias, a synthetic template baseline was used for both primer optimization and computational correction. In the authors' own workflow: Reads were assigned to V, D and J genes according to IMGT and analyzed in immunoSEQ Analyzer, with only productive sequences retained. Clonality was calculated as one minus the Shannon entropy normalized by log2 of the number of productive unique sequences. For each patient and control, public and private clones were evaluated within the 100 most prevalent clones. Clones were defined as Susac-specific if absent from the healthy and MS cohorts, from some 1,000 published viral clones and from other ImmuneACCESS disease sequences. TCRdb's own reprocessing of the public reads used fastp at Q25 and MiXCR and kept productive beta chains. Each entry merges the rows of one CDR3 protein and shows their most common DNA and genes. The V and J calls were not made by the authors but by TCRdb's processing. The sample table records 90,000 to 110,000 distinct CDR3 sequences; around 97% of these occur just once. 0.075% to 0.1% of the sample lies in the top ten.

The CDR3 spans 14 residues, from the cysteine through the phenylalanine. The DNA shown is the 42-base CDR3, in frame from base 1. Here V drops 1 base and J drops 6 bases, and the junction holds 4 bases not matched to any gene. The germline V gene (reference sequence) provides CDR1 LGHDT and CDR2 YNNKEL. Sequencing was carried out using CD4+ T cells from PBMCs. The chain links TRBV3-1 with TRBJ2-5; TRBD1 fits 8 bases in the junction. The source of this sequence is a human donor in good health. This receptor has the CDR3 CASSQAGGEKTQYF. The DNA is TGTGCCAGCAGCCAAGCAGGGGGCGAAAAGACCCAGTACTTC.